Each of the 29 T cell receptor beta chains below was sequenced from the same sample in a study of T cells in Graves' hyperthyroidism and ophthalmopathy. The TCR beta CDR3 regions underwent amplification using RNA transcripts as the source. HTBI primers were used for first-round RT-PCR of the TCR CDR3. TCRdb reprocessed the multiplex PCR reads with MiXCR, giving one entry per CDR3 protein. The sample consists of 110,000 to 150,000 distinct CDR3 sequences, more than 20% of them appearing once. Sample: blood. The receptor source for this set is a woman in her forties or fifties with Graves' hyperthyroidism that later progressed to Graves' ophthalmopathy.

This clonotype was seen many times. V gene TRBV7-6 combines with J gene TRBJ2-3; 10 nucleotides agree with TRBD2. The germline V gene has CDR1 SGHVS and CDR2 FNYEAQ. Trimming took 5 bases from V and 4 from J; bases not matched to a gene: 9. This CDR3 has 16 residues. The chain's CDR3 is CASSRTSGKGSDTQYF. The CDR3 bases are TGTGCCAGCAGCCGGACTAGCGGAAAGGGCTCAGATACGCAGTATTTT.

This clonotype was counted ten times or more. This chain links TRBV2 with TRBJ1-2; D uncertain. Germline V gene data show CDR1 as SNHLY and CDR2 as FYNNEI. The CDR3 is 11 amino acids. The germline V and J ends were trimmed by 4 bases and 5 bases, with 5 bases remaining between them. As DNA, the CDR3 is TGTGCCAGCAGTGTAGGATATGGCTACACCTTC. Translated: CASSVGYGYTF.

This clonotype was detected many times. V usage is TRBV5-1 and J usage is TRBJ2-7, with 11 bases matching TRBD2. The length of the CDR3 is 17 residues. V lost 0 bases and J lost 0; bases outside the gene matches: 5. The germline CDR1 and CDR2 sequences are SGHRS and YFSETQ. The CDR3: CASSLGGTSGFSYEQYF. CDR3 coding DNA: TGCGCCAGCAGCTTGGGAGGGACTAGCGGCTTCTCCTACGAGCAGTACTTC.

Regarding this clonotype: A much larger clone lies one base from this, so it may be a read error. The rearrangement joins TRBV6-1 to TRBJ2-1; the D gene is possibly TRBD2 (7 bases). The CDR3 spans 14 residues. V lost 8 bases to trimming and J lost 7 bases, with 18 bases between them. Germline CDR1 reads MNHNS; CDR2 reads SASEGT. The CDR3 DNA sequence: TGTGCCAGCGGTGCCCAGAGGGGGGGAAATGAGCAGTTCTTC. Protein: CASGAQRGGNEQFF.

This clonotype was counted only a few times. DNA of the CDR3: TGTGCCAGCAGCGGAACCGGGACTAGCGGGAGGAGGGACACCGGGGAGCTGTTTTTT. It yields the protein CASSGTGTSGRRDTGELFF. The chain recombines TRBV9 with TRBJ2-2; 15 nucleotides line up with TRBD2. V shed 3 bases, J shed 3 bases, and the junction held 9 bases outside the gene matches. Germline V lookup: CDR1 SGDLS, CDR2 YYNGEE. This CDR3 has 19 amino acids. Looking up the rest from reference TRBV9 and TRBJ2-2 gives the full variable domain: DSGVTQTPKHLITATGQRVTLRCSPRSGDLSVYWYQQSLDQGLQFLIQYYNGEERAKGNILERFSAQQFPDLHSELNLSSLELGDSALYFCASSGTGTSGRRDTGELFFGEGSRLTVL.

In this sample, this clonotype turned up a few times. This chain uses TRBV2 with TRBJ1-2; D may be TRBD1 (5 bases). The ends were cut back, 10 bases at V and 2 bases at J, with 14 bases in the middle. Germline CDR1 and CDR2: SNHLY and FYNNEI. This CDR3 is 13 amino acids long. The CDR3 DNA sequence: TGTGCCACCCAGGGTTCTTTGAACTATGGCTACACCTTC. Protein sequence: CATQGSLNYGYTF.

This clonotype was seen a handful of times. V and J are TRBV29-1 and TRBJ2-3; 8 bases fit TRBD2. The germline V gene encodes CDR1 SQVTM and CDR2 ANQGSEA. CDR3 size: 13 residues. With V trimmed by 4 bases and J by 5 bases, 5 bases remained unmatched. The CDR3 reads CSVGAGVRDTQYF. For the CDR3, the DNA is TGCAGCGTTGGAGCGGGAGTGAGAGATACGCAGTATTTT.

V usage is TRBV28 and J usage is TRBJ2-1; TRBD2 matches 8 bases. CDR1 is MDHEN and CDR2 is SYDVKM in the germline V gene. The J segment lost 5 bases and the V segment lost 6 bases, leaving 9 bases of the junction unmatched. The CDR3 is made up of 15 amino acids. In DNA, the CDR3 is TGTGCCAGCAGCTTAGCGGGATCGCCTCACAATGAGCAGTTCTTC. It codes for CASSLAGSPHNEQFF.

This clonotype was found a few times. The chain combines TRBV14 with TRBJ2-2; D is unclear. The V end was cut by 0 bases, the J end by 5 bases, with 7 bases between. The CDR3 contains 14 residues. Germline V gene data show CDR1 as SGHDN and CDR2 as FVKESK. CDR3 coding DNA: TGTGCCAGCAGCCAAGATATTGGGACCGGGGAGCTGTTTTTT. Protein product: CASSQDIGTGELFF. Complete variable domain (other parts from reference TRBV14 and TRBJ2-2): EAGVTQFPSHSVIEKGQTVTLRCDPISGHDNLYWYRRVMGKEIKFLLHFVKESKQDESGMPNNRFLAERTGGTYSTLKVQPAELEDSGVYFCASSQDIGTGELFFGEGSRLTVL.

In this sample, this clonotype turned up many times. The chain couples TRBV6-2 or TRBV6-3 to TRBJ2-7; 8 nucleotides match TRBD2. Trimming removed 4 bases from V and 5 bases from J; junction bases left unmatched: 10. From germline, CDR1 is MNHEY and CDR2 SVGEGT. The CDR3 is 15 amino acids. CDR3 DNA sequence: TGTGCCAGCAGTTTGCGGGGGGCCTCATCCCACGAGCAGTACTTC. It yields the protein CASSLRGASSHEQYF.

There are many counts of this clonotype. The chain links TRBV29-1 to TRBJ2-1; D is perhaps TRBD2 (6 bases). Germline V CDR1 and CDR2: SQVTM, ANQGSEA. CDR3 length equals 15 residues. V dropped 4 bases and J dropped 1 base, with 14 bases sitting between them. Here the CDR3 reads CSVVPEGRSYNEQFF. The CDR3 bases are TGCAGCGTTGTCCCGGAGGGCCGATCCTACAATGAGCAGTTCTTC.

This clonotype came up a few times. At one boundary the junction diverges from the germline segment, which might be a read error. The chain couples TRBV29-1 to TRBJ2-5; D is uncertain. The CDR3 is made up of 11 amino acids. CDR1 and CDR2 (germline): SQVTM, ANQGSEA. DNA for the CDR3: TGCAGCGTCCGAGAAAAAGAGTCCCAGTACTTC. Protein sequence: CSVREKESQYF.

The chain carries TRBV10-3 and TRBJ2-1; maybe TRBD2 (5 bases). V was pared by 3 bases and J by 5 bases, with 8 bases between. There are 13 residues in the CDR3. Germline V gives CDR1 ENHRY, CDR2 SYGVKD. CDR3 nucleotide sequence: TGTGCCATCAGTGAAAGCGGCAACAATGAGCAGTTCTTC. It is translated as CAISESGNNEQFF.

This clonotype has ten or more counts. This rearrangement joins TRBV5-1 to TRBJ2-3, with 10 bases aligning to TRBD2. The CDR3 totals 16 residues. Germline lookup yields CDR1 SGHRS and CDR2 YFSETQ. V lost 4 bases and J lost 6; bases outside the gene matches: 11. In nucleotides, the CDR3 is TGCGCCAGCAGCGGCGGGGGTCTAGCGGGAGTGGATACGCAGTATTTT. Translated: CASSGGGLAGVDTQYF.

This chain uses TRBV30 with TRBJ2-1, with D perhaps assigned TRBD1 or TRBD2 (5 bases each). Trimming pared 2 bases from V and 11 bases from J, leaving 10 bases between. Germline CDR1 is GTSNPN and CDR2 is SVGIG (reference sequence). The CDR3 consists of 11 residues. The CDR3 DNA reads as TGTGCCTGGAGTCGTGAGGGACAGCAGTTCTTC. Its protein is CAWSREGQQFF.

The V gene is TRBV30, the J gene TRBJ2-4; 10 bases are a match to TRBD1. V lost 5 bases, J lost 7 bases, and 5 bases stayed unmatched. There are 13 residues in the CDR3. The germline gives CDR1 GTSNPN, CDR2 SVGIG (reference sequence). For the CDR3, the DNA is TGTGCCTGGTCCGGGACAGGGGAGAACATTCAGTACTTC. Amino acid sequence: CAWSGTGENIQYF.

This clonotype was recorded at least ten times. V gene TRBV28 combines with J gene TRBJ2-5; possible D gene TRBD2, 5 bases. V was pared by 6 bases and J by 5 bases, with 10 bases between. CDR3 length equals 12 residues. The V gene's germline CDR1 is MDHEN and CDR2 SYDVKM. CDR3 sequence: CASSGVWETQYF. In DNA form, the CDR3 reads TGTGCCAGCAGCGGGGTATGGGAGACCCAGTACTTC.

This clonotype is a singleton in its sample. This chain's CDR3 is CASSRQILTNTGELFF. In nucleotides, the CDR3 is TGTGCCAGTAGTAGACAGATCCTCACGAACACCGGGGAGCTGTTTTTT. The gene calls are TRBV19 and TRBJ2-2; possibly TRBD1 for D (5 bases). Trimming took 4 bases from V and 0 from J, leaving 12 bases between them. Per the germline V gene, CDR1 is LNHDA and CDR2 is SQIVND (reference sequence). The length of the CDR3 is 16 residues.

This clonotype was observed at least ten times. The chain couples TRBV7-3 to TRBJ1-1; no clear D. The germline V gene encodes CDR1 SGHTA and CDR2 FQGTGA. This CDR3 comprises 13 residues. V shed 0 bases and J shed 5 bases, with 7 bases lying between them. The CDR3 DNA sequence: TGTGCCAGCAGCTTAACTTACGGTACTGAAGCTTTCTTT. Residues: CASSLTYGTEAFF. Complete variable domain (other parts from reference TRBV7-3 and TRBJ1-1): GAGVSQTPSNKVTEKGKYVELRCDPISGHTALYWYRQSLGQGPEFLIYFQGTGAADDSGLPNDRFFAVRPEGSVSTLKIQRTERGDSAVYLCASSLTYGTEAFFGQGTRLTVV.

In this sample, this clonotype turned up many times. The J gene is TRBJ2-3, the V gene TRBV7-8, with 7 bases identical to TRBD2. V was clipped by 2 bases and J by 11 bases; unmatched bases: 19. CDR1 is SGHVS and CDR2 is FQNEAQ in the germline V gene. The CDR3 spans 17 residues. The CDR3, as DNA: TGTGCCAGCAGCTTAATTGGGTTTGGGGGAGGGCGAAAAGAGCAGTATTTT. Translated: CASSLIGFGGGRKEQYF.

V is TRBV19 and J is TRBJ2-3, with D hard to call. There are 14 residues in the CDR3. Looked up from germline, CDR1 is LNHDA and CDR2 is SQIVND (reference sequence). Trimming took off 4 bases at V and 6 bases at J, with 14 bases between the two ends. The DNA of the CDR3 is TGTGCCAGTAGTACAAGCCTTAGGGCCGATACGCAGTATTTT. Protein sequence: CASSTSLRADTQYF.

This clonotype was counted at least ten times. The rearrangement links TRBV5-1 to TRBJ2-7; no definite D call. This CDR3 contains 14 residues. Per the germline V gene, CDR1 is SGHRS and CDR2 is YFSETQ. Trimming removed 0 bases at V and 0 bases at J, with 7 bases between. CDR3 in amino acids: CASSLDASSYEQYF. The CDR3 DNA follows: TGCGCCAGCAGCTTGGACGCCAGCTCCTACGAGCAGTACTTC.

The sample holds many counts of this clonotype. The genes are TRBV5-8 and TRBJ2-1; 7 bases map to TRBD2. CDR3 size: 12 residues. CDR1 and CDR2 from the germline V gene are SGHTS and YDEGEE. The trim removed 2 bases at V and 7 bases at J, leaving 0 bases unmatched. CDR3 nucleotides: TGTGCCAGCAGCTTTAGCGGGAATGAGCAGTTCTTC. It specifies CASSFSGNEQFF.

This clonotype was seen a few times. The chain couples TRBV20-1 to TRBJ2-7, with a possible D match to TRBD2 (6 bases). This CDR3 has 14 residues. V was pared by 8 bases and J by 3 bases, with 20 bases between. Per germline, CDR1 DFQATT and CDR2 SNEGSKA (reference sequence). In nucleotides, the CDR3 is TGCAGTCCGATCGGAAGACTAGAGGACTACGAGCAGTACTTC. It is translated as CSPIGRLEDYEQYF.

This clonotype was recorded at least ten times. The V and J genes are TRBV7-2 and TRBJ2-3; 9 bases are a match to TRBD2. The CDR3 totals 15 residues. Per germline, CDR1 SGHTA and CDR2 FQGNSA. V trimming: 4 bases; J trimming: 0 bases; junction bases outside the gene matches: 2. CDR3 DNA: TGTGCCAGCAGCTCCAGCGGGAGGAGCACAGATACGCAGTATTTT. Its translation is CASSSSGRSTDTQYF.

The sample holds many counts of this clonotype. The chain links TRBV7-9 to TRBJ1-4; a weak D match, TRBD1 (5 bases). V lost 11 bases and J lost 0, with 28 bases in between. CDR3 size: 19 residues. The V gene's germline CDR1 is SEHNR and CDR2 FQNEAQ (reference sequence). CDR3 protein: CAHPKIQQALWATNEKLFF. The CDR3, as DNA: TGTGCCCACCCGAAAATACAACAGGCCCTTTGGGCAACTAATGAAAAACTGTTTTTT.

The table lists this clonotype with many counts. The chain recombines TRBV12-3 or TRBV12-4 with TRBJ2-2; D unresolved. Trimming stripped 3 bases from V and 3 bases from J, with 8 bases between. The CDR3 has 14 residues. Here the CDR3 DNA reads TGTGCCAGCAGTTTTGTCGCGGACACCGGGGAGCTGTTTTTT. This sequence encodes CASSFVADTGELFF.

This clonotype was seen at least ten times. The genes are TRBV6-1 and TRBJ1-2; possible D gene TRBD1, 5 bases. V lost 5 bases, J lost 4 bases, and 11 bases lay in between. The CDR3 consists of 13 residues. Germline CDR1 reads MNHNS; CDR2 reads SASEGT. The CDR3 is CASSPGSGYGYTF. DNA of the CDR3: TGTGCCAGCAGTCCAGGGAGTGGCTATGGCTACACCTTC.

The gene calls are TRBV27 and TRBJ2-1, with TRBD1 matching over 7 bases. Germline V gives CDR1 MNHEY, CDR2 SMNVEV (reference sequence). CDR3 length: 14 residues. Losses at the gene ends were 5 bases for V and 9 bases for J; bases not matched to a gene: 10. CDR3 bases: TGTGCCAGCAGTAAGGGGGCCCTAGCTGTTGAGCAGTTCTTC. Its translation: CASSKGALAVEQFF.